These T cell receptor beta chains were read from a single sample in a study of metastatic and nonmetastatic thyroid tumors. From the PCR reads, TCRdb re-called clones with MiXCR. This sample has about 4,100 clones, with roughly 35% found just once. The sequenced sample was adjacent normal tissue. The receptor source for this set is a male donor with papillary thyroid cancer or a benign thyroid nodule (not recorded which). Some clones in this sample may be carry-over from other donors' samples. Both conserved end residues are part of each CDR3. The order of the fields is D gene, V gene, clone size, J gene, CDR3 DNA, CDR3 protein. The D gene is left open where the match is weak. The size of a clone is reported for some rows only, either as once, few or many, or as a class for expanded clones.

d_gene: .; v_gene: TRBV11-1; abundance: .; j_gene: TRBJ1-1; CDR3nt: TGTGCCAGCTCCCCTCACCCGGGACGGAAGAACACTGAAGCTTTCTTT; CDR3aa: CASSPHPGRKNTEAFF
d_gene: .; v_gene: TRBV5-1; abundance: .; j_gene: TRBJ2-3; CDR3nt: TGCGCCAGCAGTAGCGGACCGGCCTCAGATGCGCAGTATTTT; CDR3aa: CASSSGPASDAQYF
d_gene: .; v_gene: TRBV19; abundance: .; j_gene: TRBJ1-5; CDR3nt: TGTGCCAGTACCCCCGTTCTGACAGCTAGCAATCAGCCCCAGCATTTT; CDR3aa: CASTPVLTASNQPQHF
d_gene: .; v_gene: TRBV28; abundance: .; j_gene: TRBJ2-7; CDR3nt: TGTGCCAGTAGCCTCAACCATGGATACTACGAGCAGTACTTC; CDR3aa: CASSLNHGYYEQYF
d_gene: .; v_gene: TRBV13; abundance: once; j_gene: TRBJ1-5; CDR3nt: TGTGCCAGCAGCTTAAGCAATCAGCCCCAGCATTTT; CDR3aa: CASSLSNQPQHF
d_gene: TRBD1; v_gene: TRBV11-3; abundance: .; j_gene: TRBJ2-7; CDR3nt: TGTGCCAGCAGCTTAGGAGGGACAGTAGAGCAGTACTTC; CDR3aa: CASSLGGTVEQYF
d_gene: TRBD2; v_gene: TRBV5-1; abundance: medium-sized; j_gene: TRBJ2-1; CDR3nt: TGCGCCAGCAGCGTCGCCTACCTTGGGGGGGGGGAGAATGAGCAGTTCTTC; CDR3aa: CASSVAYLGGGENEQFF
d_gene: TRBD1; v_gene: TRBV5-6; abundance: .; j_gene: TRBJ2-7; CDR3nt: TGTGCCAGCATCAAGACAGGGTTGGTCTACGAGCAGTACTTC; CDR3aa: CASIKTGLVYEQYF
d_gene: TRBD1; v_gene: TRBV18; abundance: medium-sized; j_gene: TRBJ1-3; CDR3nt: TGTGCCAGCTCACCCGGCGTTTCGGGACAGGGGGGAACTGGAAACACCATATATTTT; CDR3aa: CASSPGVSGQGGTGNTIYF
d_gene: .; v_gene: TRBV9; abundance: .; j_gene: TRBJ2-2; CDR3nt: TGTGCCAGCAGCGTAGTATTCGGGGAAACCGGGGAGCTGTTTTTT; CDR3aa: CASSVVFGETGELFF
d_gene: .; v_gene: TRBV19; abundance: .; j_gene: TRBJ2-7; CDR3nt: TGTGCCACCAGGAGGGCCGGGACCTACGAGCAGTACTTC; CDR3aa: CATRRAGTYEQYF
d_gene: .; v_gene: TRBV28; abundance: few; j_gene: TRBJ2-3; CDR3nt: TGTGCCAGCGGTTTTGGGGGATTCTCAGATACGCAGTATTTT; CDR3aa: CASGFGGFSDTQYF
d_gene: .; v_gene: TRBV6-2/TRBV6-3; abundance: few; j_gene: TRBJ1-2; CDR3nt: TGTGCCAGCAGTTACTCGTTTCTCTATGGCTACACCTTC; CDR3aa: CASSYSFLYGYTF
d_gene: .; v_gene: TRBV6-1; abundance: few; j_gene: TRBJ1-2; CDR3nt: TGTGCCAGCGACCAGAGGCGCAATGGCTACACCTTC; CDR3aa: CASDQRRNGYTF
d_gene: TRBD1; v_gene: TRBV5-1; abundance: .; j_gene: TRBJ1-3; CDR3nt: TGCGCCAGCAGCCAATACGGGACAGGCTTCTCTGGAAACACCATATATTTT; CDR3aa: CASSQYGTGFSGNTIYF
d_gene: .; v_gene: TRBV2; abundance: large; j_gene: TRBJ2-3; CDR3nt: TGTGCCAGCAGCCTCTCTCCAGGCGGCGAGGAGTATTTT; CDR3aa: CASSLSPGGEEYF
d_gene: TRBD1; v_gene: TRBV6-1; abundance: .; j_gene: TRBJ1-4; CDR3nt: TGTGCCAGCAGTGACAGGGGGCCTAATGAAAAACTGTTTTTT; CDR3aa: CASSDRGPNEKLFF
d_gene: .; v_gene: TRBV6-1; abundance: few; j_gene: TRBJ1-1; CDR3nt: TGTGCCAGCAGTAGGCCAGGTCTCTTGAACACTGAAGCTTTCTTT; CDR3aa: CASSRPGLLNTEAFF
d_gene: TRBD2; v_gene: TRBV20-1; abundance: .; j_gene: TRBJ2-5; CDR3nt: TGCAGTGCTCTCGGACTAGCACAAGAGACCCAGTACTTC; CDR3aa: CSALGLAQETQYF
d_gene: .; v_gene: TRBV3-1; abundance: once; j_gene: TRBJ2-7; CDR3nt: TGTGCCAGCAGCCCTATAGCAGGGGCCTTCTCATTC; CDR3aa: CASSPIAGAFSF
d_gene: .; v_gene: TRBV30; abundance: .; j_gene: TRBJ2-1; CDR3nt: TGTGCCTGGAGTGTGACTGATGTCAGGGGACAGTTCTTC; CDR3aa: CAWSVTDVRGQFF
d_gene: TRBD1; v_gene: TRBV18; abundance: .; j_gene: TRBJ2-1; CDR3nt: TGTGCCAGCTCACCACTGCAGGGGGTTAATGAGCAGTTCTTC; CDR3aa: CASSPLQGVNEQFF
d_gene: TRBD2; v_gene: TRBV28; abundance: few; j_gene: TRBJ2-7; CDR3nt: TGTGCCAGCAGTCCGAGCGGGAGGGCCTACGAGCAGTACTTC; CDR3aa: CASSPSGRAYEQYF
d_gene: TRBD2; v_gene: TRBV7-8; abundance: .; j_gene: TRBJ2-7; CDR3nt: TGTGCCAGCAGCTTAGGTGCTAGCGGGGCGAGCTACGAGCAGTACTTC; CDR3aa: CASSLGASGASYEQYF
d_gene: .; v_gene: TRBV11-2; abundance: few; j_gene: TRBJ2-7; CDR3nt: TGTGCCAGCAGCTTAGAGAACTACGAGCAGTACTTC; CDR3aa: CASSLENYEQYF
d_gene: .; v_gene: TRBV12-3/TRBV12-4; abundance: few; j_gene: TRBJ1-1; CDR3nt: TGTGCCAGCAGTCAGATGGGGGTTGGAACTGAAGCTTTCTTT; CDR3aa: CASSQMGVGTEAFF
d_gene: .; v_gene: TRBV19; abundance: few; j_gene: TRBJ2-1; CDR3nt: TGTGCCAGTATTAGGGGCTACAATGAGCAGTTCTTC; CDR3aa: CASIRGYNEQFF
d_gene: .; v_gene: TRBV6-7; abundance: few; j_gene: TRBJ2-3; CDR3nt: TGTGCCAGCAGTTACTCGACTATCGGGGGCACAGATACGCAGTATTTT; CDR3aa: CASSYSTIGGTDTQYF
d_gene: TRBD2; v_gene: TRBV6-1; abundance: .; j_gene: TRBJ2-7; CDR3nt: TGTGCCAGCAGTCTTTTTTCGATAGCGGGGGAGTTCTACGAGCAGTACTTC; CDR3aa: CASSLFSIAGEFYEQYF
d_gene: TRBD1; v_gene: TRBV6-1; abundance: .; j_gene: TRBJ2-6; CDR3nt: TGTGCCAGCAGTGGCCAGACAGGGGCCCCTGGGGCCAACGTCCTGACTTTC; CDR3aa: CASSGQTGAPGANVLTF
d_gene: .; v_gene: TRBV7-3; abundance: .; j_gene: TRBJ1-2; CDR3nt: TGTGCCAGCAGTGTGGACAGTCTAGCTAACTATGGCTACACCTTC; CDR3aa: CASSVDSLANYGYTF
d_gene: .; v_gene: TRBV6-5; abundance: .; j_gene: TRBJ2-2; CDR3nt: TGTGCAAGCTATACCCTAAGGATGGACACCAGAAACACCGGGGAGCTGTTTTTT; CDR3aa: CASYTLRMDTRNTGELFF
d_gene: TRBD1; v_gene: TRBV15; abundance: .; j_gene: TRBJ1-5; CDR3nt: TGTGCCACCAGCAGAACCGACAGGGGAGGTCAGCCCCAGCATTTT; CDR3aa: CATSRTDRGGQPQHF
d_gene: .; v_gene: TRBV5-1; abundance: .; j_gene: TRBJ2-1; CDR3nt: TGCGCCAGCAGCCGTCCTGTACAGCCCTACAGTGAGCAGTTCTTC; CDR3aa: CASSRPVQPYSEQFF
d_gene: .; v_gene: TRBV7-8; abundance: .; j_gene: TRBJ2-7; CDR3nt: TGTGCCAGCAGTTCCCCCCGGGACGGTGCCTACGAGCAGTACTTC; CDR3aa: CASSSPRDGAYEQYF
d_gene: .; v_gene: TRBV7-9; abundance: once; j_gene: TRBJ1-5; CDR3nt: TGTGCCAGCAGCCCTTATACAGGGAATCAGCCCCAGCATTTT; CDR3aa: CASSPYTGNQPQHF
d_gene: TRBD1; v_gene: TRBV7-3; abundance: .; j_gene: TRBJ2-2; CDR3nt: TGTGCCAGCAGCCGGGACAGGGGGGGGACCGGGGAGCTGTTTTTT; CDR3aa: CASSRDRGGTGELFF
d_gene: .; v_gene: TRBV6-2/TRBV6-3; abundance: .; j_gene: TRBJ2-1; CDR3nt: TGTGCCAGCAGTTACAGAATTGGGGATACAAACAATGAGCAGTTCTTC; CDR3aa: CASSYRIGDTNNEQFF
d_gene: .; v_gene: TRBV29-1; abundance: medium-sized; j_gene: TRBJ2-2; CDR3nt: TGCAGCGCCCGTTATTCCCCCGGGGAGCTGTTTTTT; CDR3aa: CSARYSPGELFF
d_gene: .; v_gene: TRBV6-1; abundance: medium-sized; j_gene: TRBJ1-2; CDR3nt: TGTGCCAGCCTAGACCAAGGGAATTTTGGCTACACCTTC; CDR3aa: CASLDQGNFGYTF
d_gene: TRBD1; v_gene: TRBV6-2/TRBV6-3; abundance: .; j_gene: TRBJ2-7; CDR3nt: TGTGCCAGCAGTTACTCGAATTACGCGGCGGACAGGGCAGCGTTCGAGCAGTACTTC; CDR3aa: CASSYSNYAADRAAFEQYF
d_gene: .; v_gene: TRBV9; abundance: large; j_gene: TRBJ1-5; CDR3nt: TGTGCCAGCAGCCTGGGGGCCAATCAGCCCCAGCATTTT; CDR3aa: CASSLGANQPQHF
d_gene: TRBD1; v_gene: TRBV6-1; abundance: .; j_gene: TRBJ1-2; CDR3nt: TGTGCCAGCAGTTTTAACTTTTGGGACAGGGGTCAGAGTGGCTACACCTTC; CDR3aa: CASSFNFWDRGQSGYTF
d_gene: .; v_gene: TRBV6-1; abundance: few; j_gene: TRBJ1-2; CDR3nt: TGTGCCAACGAAGTAAGGAGCTACACCTTC; CDR3aa: CANEVRSYTF
d_gene: .; v_gene: TRBV20-1; abundance: .; j_gene: TRBJ2-1; CDR3nt: TGCAGTGCTAAGGCGGCAGGGGTTGAGCAGTTCTTC; CDR3aa: CSAKAAGVEQFF
d_gene: .; v_gene: TRBV6-5; abundance: few; j_gene: TRBJ2-2; CDR3nt: TGTGCCAGCAGTTACTCGACTGAGGAGAGCACCGGGGAGCTGTTTTTT; CDR3aa: CASSYSTEESTGELFF
d_gene: .; v_gene: TRBV6-1; abundance: .; j_gene: TRBJ2-5; CDR3nt: TGTGCCAGCAGTTGGACCACCGAGGGAAGGGCCCAGTACTTC; CDR3aa: CASSWTTEGRAQYF
d_gene: .; v_gene: TRBV6-5; abundance: .; j_gene: TRBJ1-6; CDR3nt: TGTGCCAGCAGTTTGTCGGACTTCAGTCTGGGGTCACCCCTCCACTTT; CDR3aa: CASSLSDFSLGSPLHF
d_gene: .; v_gene: TRBV9; abundance: .; j_gene: TRBJ2-3; CDR3nt: TGTGCCAGCAGCGTACGGGGGGCTAGCACAGATACGCAGTATTTT; CDR3aa: CASSVRGASTDTQYF
d_gene: .; v_gene: TRBV11-3; abundance: .; j_gene: TRBJ1-1; CDR3nt: TGTGCCAGCAGCTCGGACGGCTTGAGCACTGAAGCTTTCTTT; CDR3aa: CASSSDGLSTEAFF
d_gene: TRBD1; v_gene: TRBV11-2; abundance: .; j_gene: TRBJ2-7; CDR3nt: TGTGCCAGCAGCCCGCCCATGACACAGGGGCGGCCCTACGAGCAGTACTTC; CDR3aa: CASSPPMTQGRPYEQYF
d_gene: .; v_gene: TRBV5-5; abundance: .; j_gene: TRBJ2-7; CDR3nt: TGTGCCAGCAGCTTGCAGGGCTATTACGAGCAGTACTTC; CDR3aa: CASSLQGYYEQYF